One and the same sample provided the 27 T cell receptor beta chains below, sequenced in a study of blood T cell repertoires in COVID-19. TCRdb's copy holds only in-frame clones and misses some; the assay was immunoSEQ multiplex PCR. This sample yields some 250,000 clones, of which about 80% are seen a single time; 4% to 5.5% belongs to the top ten. Input material: peripheral blood. These receptors originate from a man between 50 and 59 years old with active or convalescent COVID-19.

The chain couples TRBV3-1 (or the pseudogene TRBV3-2) to TRBJ2-3; tentatively, D is TRBD1 (5 bases). V dropped 0 bases and J dropped 7 bases, with 17 bases sitting between them. CDR1 is LGHDT and CDR2 is YNNKEL in the germline V gene (reference sequence). The CDR3 has 16 amino acids. This CDR3 reads CASSQEGRALINTQYF. The CDR3 nucleotides are TGTGCCAGCAGCCAAGAGGGCAGGGCATTGATAAATACGCAGTATTTT.

The rearrangement uses TRBV18 and TRBJ1-3; 10 bases match TRBD1. The trim removed 3 bases at V and 0 bases at J, leaving 5 bases unmatched. This CDR3 region has 17 residues. Germline CDR1 is KGHSH and CDR2 is LQKENI. As DNA, the CDR3 is TGTGCCAGCTCACCCGCGACAGGGGGCAGCTCTGGAAACACCATATATTTT. Protein product: CASSPATGGSSGNTIYF.

The chain combines TRBV7-2 with TRBJ2-7; D is undetermined. This CDR3 comprises 14 residues. The germline V gene has CDR1 SGHTA and CDR2 FQGNSA. Trimming took 4 bases from V and 1 from J, leaving 11 bases between them. CDR3 DNA: TGTGCCAGCAGCTCTGGTTCGGGTTCCTACGAGCAGTACTTC. It codes for CASSSGSGSYEQYF.

About this clone itself: Additional DNA sequences in this sample encode the identical CDR3. V is TRBV28 and J is TRBJ1-5; 8 bases fit TRBD1. The ends lost 4 bases at V and 2 bases at J; junction bases unmatched: 7. The CDR3 runs 16 residues. Per the germline V gene, CDR1 is MDHEN and CDR2 is SYDVKM. Written as DNA, the CDR3 is TGTGCCAGCAGTTCCCGGACAGGGAGCGGCAATCAGCCCCAGCATTTT. Translated, it gives CASSSRTGSGNQPQHF.

The chain recombines TRBV2 with TRBJ2-3; D is undetermined. The CDR3 sequence is 13 residues long. Trimming shortened V by 4 bases and J by 2 bases, and 7 bases separated the two germline ends. Germline loops: CDR1 SNHLY, CDR2 FYNNEI. The CDR3 DNA is TGTGCCAGCAGTGGTGACAACACAGATACGCAGTATTTT. This encodes CASSGDNTDTQYF.

J is TRBJ2-2 and V is TRBV5-1; TRBD1 matches at 7 bases. The CDR3 is 16 amino acids. The junction had 7 bases not matched to a gene; V was cut back by 4 bases and J by 1 base. Germline lookup yields CDR1 SGHRS and CDR2 YFSETQ. CDR3 coding DNA: TGCGCCAGCAGCGTGGGACAGCGCGAGAACACCGGGGAGCTGTTTTTT. Protein sequence: CASSVGQRENTGELFF.

The CDR3 reads CASSSTRDVTEAFF. The DNA for the CDR3 is TGTGCCAGCAGCTCCACTAGAGACGTCACTGAAGCTTTCTTT. The rearrangement uses TRBV11-3 and TRBJ1-1; D ambiguous. CDR3 length: 14 amino acids. The germline V gene encodes CDR1 SGHNT and CDR2 YENEEA. V lost 4 bases and J 4 bases, leaving 13 bases between the germline ends. Complete variable domain (other parts from reference TRBV11-3 and TRBJ1-1): EAGVVQSPRYKIIEKKQPVAFWCNPISGHNTLYWYLQNLGQGPELLIRYENEEAVDDSQLPKDRFSAERLKGVDSTLKIQPAELGDSAVYLCASSSTRDVTEAFFGQGTRLTVV.

The chain recombines TRBV12-3 or TRBV12-4 with TRBJ2-1; 8 nucleotides line up with TRBD1. This CDR3 is built from 12 residues. The trim removed 10 bases at V and 7 bases at J, leaving 6 bases unmatched. The CDR3 DNA reads as TGTGCCACCGGACAGGGAATGAATGAGCAGTTCTTC. The encoded protein is CATGQGMNEQFF.

To note about this clone: Other DNA variants within this sample encode the same CDR3. The V gene is TRBV4-2, the J gene TRBJ2-7; 10 positions match TRBD1. The J segment lost 0 bases and the V segment lost 0 bases, leaving 5 bases of the junction unmatched. The CDR3 sequence is 17 residues long. Germline CDR1 LGHNA, CDR2 YNFKEQ. CDR3 sequence: CASSQDRDRGPSYEQYF. In nucleotides, the CDR3 is TGTGCCAGCAGCCAAGATAGGGACAGGGGACCCTCCTACGAGCAGTACTTC.

The V and J genes are TRBV2 and TRBJ2-3; TRBD2 aligns across 11 bases. V was pared by 8 bases and J by 4 bases, with 8 bases of the junction left unmatched. Germline V gene sequence: CDR1 SNHLY, CDR2 FYNNEI. This CDR3 has 15 amino acids. The CDR3 reads CASSFSGGAADTQYF. CDR3 nucleotide sequence: TGTGCCAGCTCCTTTAGCGGGGGGGCCGCAGATACGCAGTATTTT. The full variable domain, its missing parts supplied by reference TRBV2 and TRBJ2-3, is EPEVTQTPSHQVTQMGQEVILRCVPISNHLYFYWYRQILGQKVEFLVSFYNNEISEKSEIFDDQFSVERPDGSNFTLKIRSTKLEDSAMYFCASSFSGGAADTQYFGPGTRLTVL.

V and J are TRBV6-2 or TRBV6-3 and TRBJ1-1; D is possibly TRBD1 (5 bases). Germline CDR1 MNHEY, CDR2 SVGEGT. V dropped 6 bases and J dropped 1 base, with 9 bases sitting between them. The CDR3 totals 13 residues. The CDR3 protein is CASSSDRNTEAFF. The DNA of the CDR3 is TGTGCCAGCAGCAGCGACAGGAACACTGAAGCTTTCTTT.

The chain recombines TRBV5-6 with TRBJ1-4, with 11 bases that match TRBD1. Germline V CDR1 and CDR2: SGHDT, YYEEEE. The CDR3 runs to 15 residues. J gave up 7 bases and V 0 bases, and 2 bases lay outside the gene matches. The CDR3 reads CASSLGTGGIEKLFF. CDR3 coding DNA: TGTGCCAGCAGCTTGGGGACAGGGGGCATTGAAAAACTGTTTTTT.

This clone appeared a few times. The rearrangement links TRBV6-5 to TRBJ1-4; D possibly corresponds to TRBD1 (6 bases). V gave up 6 bases and J gave up 2 bases, with 7 bases separating them. This CDR3 is built from 13 residues. CDR1 MNHEY and CDR2 SVGAGI come from the germline V gene. Here the CDR3 reads CASRQGTNEKLFF. The CDR3 DNA follows: TGTGCCAGCAGGCAGGGGACTAATGAAAAACTGTTTTTT.

This chain links TRBV4-3 with TRBJ2-7; unclear D gene. This CDR3 contains 16 residues. V lost 0 bases to trimming and J lost 0 bases, with 12 bases between them. Germline lookup yields CDR1 LGHNA and CDR2 YSLEER. The CDR3 coding sequence is TGCGCCAGCAGCCAAGATCGCATGGGCAGCTCCTACGAGCAGTACTTC. Translating gives CASSQDRMGSSYEQYF.

This clone was counted only a few times. The chain recombines TRBV28 with TRBJ1-1; D possibly corresponds to TRBD1 (5 bases). The CDR3 has 15 residues. V shed 2 bases and J shed 3 bases, with 13 bases lying between them. In germline, CDR1 is MDHEN, CDR2 SYDVKM. The CDR3 sequence is CASSLNNRFYTEAFF. The CDR3 bases are TGTGCCAGCAGTTTAAATAACAGGTTCTACACTGAAGCTTTCTTT.

V usage is TRBV9 and J usage is TRBJ1-2, with D hard to call. Trimming pared 0 bases from V and 8 bases from J, leaving 17 bases between. The CDR3 loop spans 15 amino acids. Germline CDR1 reads SGDLS; CDR2 reads YYNGEE. CDR3 loop: CASSVAPLGVEGYTF. DNA of the CDR3: TGTGCCAGCAGCGTAGCTCCATTGGGCGTTGAGGGCTACACCTTC. The full variable domain, rest sourced from reference TRBV9 and TRBJ1-2, is DSGVTQTPKHLITATGQRVTLRCSPRSGDLSVYWYQQSLDQGLQFLIQYYNGEERAKGNILERFSAQQFPDLHSELNLSSLELGDSALYFCASSVAPLGVEGYTFGSGTRLTVV.

This chain connects TRBV7-9 to TRBJ2-7; D may be TRBD2 (6 bases). The CDR3 spans 15 residues. Trimming pared 5 bases from V and 4 bases from J, leaving 18 bases between. Germline loops: CDR1 SEHNR, CDR2 FQNEAQ (reference sequence). The CDR3 reads CASSPNARGKYEQYF. The CDR3 region has the DNA TGTGCCAGCAGCCCCAACGCACGGGGGAAATACGAGCAGTACTTC.

This clone was seen repeatedly, ten times or more. The chain combines TRBV2 with TRBJ2-5, with D possibly TRBD2 on 6 matching bases. Trimming took off 5 bases at V and 5 bases at J, with 9 bases between the two ends. The V gene's germline CDR1 is SNHLY and CDR2 FYNNEI. This CDR3 is built from 12 residues. The CDR3 here is CASSRRGETQYF. CDR3 DNA: TGTGCCAGCAGTAGGAGGGGTGAGACCCAGTACTTC.

Here the CDR3 reads CASSPIGLNTEAFF. In DNA form, the CDR3 reads TGTGCCAGCAGCCCCATTGGGCTTAACACTGAAGCTTTCTTT. The chain uses TRBV25-1 and TRBJ1-1, with D unresolved. The CDR3 runs to 14 residues. V lost 6 bases and J 2 bases, leaving 13 bases between the germline ends. From germline, CDR1 is MGHDK and CDR2 SYGVNS.

J is TRBJ1-5 and V is TRBV29-1, with 9 bases lining up with TRBD1. V lost 5 bases, J lost 2 bases, and 10 bases stayed unmatched. The CDR3 has 16 residues. CDR1 and CDR2 from the germline V gene are SQVTM and ANQGSEA. The CDR3 protein is CSVQDRGRWGNQPQHF. As DNA, the CDR3 is TGCAGCGTTCAGGACAGGGGCCGGTGGGGCAATCAGCCCCAGCATTTT.

The chain links TRBV2 to TRBJ1-1, with D maybe TRBD1 (6 bases). The CDR3 runs to 17 residues. Trimming shortened V by 7 bases and J by 0 bases, and 21 bases separated the two germline ends. Germline V gene sequence: CDR1 SNHLY, CDR2 FYNNEI. DNA of the CDR3: TGTGCCAGCACCCAGCAGACCCGGACAGAGATGAACACTGAAGCTTTCTTT. Protein sequence: CASTQQTRTEMNTEAFF.

V gene TRBV5-8 combines with J gene TRBJ2-7, with 8 bases matching TRBD2. Germline CDR1 SGHTS, CDR2 YDEGEE. This CDR3 region has 14 residues. V was pared by 4 bases and J by 0 bases, with 3 bases of the junction left unmatched. This chain's CDR3 is CASSRAGASYEQYF. The DNA of the CDR3 is TGTGCCAGCAGCAGAGCGGGGGCCTCCTACGAGCAGTACTTC.

DNA of the CDR3: TGTGCCAGCAGTCCGCACAGGGCCGTGAACACTGAAGCTTTCTTT. Its protein product is CASSPHRAVNTEAFF. This rearrangement joins TRBV28 to TRBJ1-1, with D possibly matching TRBD1 (6 bases). The V end was cut by 5 bases, the J end by 0 bases, with 13 bases between. Germline CDR1 MDHEN, CDR2 SYDVKM. The CDR3 extends over 15 amino acids.

This chain connects TRBV6-5 to TRBJ2-7; 10 bases fit TRBD1. Trimming cost V 9 bases and J 3 bases; bases outside gene matches: 5. Per germline, CDR1 MNHEY and CDR2 SVGAGI. The CDR3 loop spans 13 amino acids. CDR3 in DNA: TGTGCCAGTGGGACAGGGGCTCTCTACGAGCAGTACTTC. It specifies CASGTGALYEQYF.

This clone turned up a few times. The V and J genes are TRBV30 and TRBJ1-5; a possible D gene is TRBD1 (5 bases). V was pared by 0 bases and J by 7 bases, with 13 bases between. This CDR3 has 14 residues. In germline, CDR1 is GTSNPN, CDR2 SVGIG (reference sequence). The CDR3 protein is CAWSVRRGGQPQHF. The CDR3 coding sequence is TGTGCCTGGAGTGTACGAAGGGGTGGGCAGCCCCAGCATTTT.

The chain is built from TRBV5-5 and TRBJ2-1; 8 bases agree with TRBD2. Germline-derived CDR1 and CDR2 are SGHKS and YYEKEE (reference sequence). This CDR3 contains 16 residues. Germline trimming cut 3 bases from V and 8 bases from J; bases unmatched to any gene: 13. The CDR3: CASSSLTGLGSDEQFF. For the CDR3, the DNA is TGTGCCAGCAGCTCGTTGACGGGACTAGGGTCTGATGAGCAGTTCTTC.

The V call is TRBV19, the J call TRBJ1-1; TRBD1 aligns across 9 bases. V was clipped by 9 bases and J by 7 bases; unmatched bases: 3. Germline CDR1 LNHDA, CDR2 SQIVND (reference sequence). The CDR3 is 11 amino acids. The chain's CDR3 is CASGQGFEAFF. The DNA for the CDR3 is TGTGCCAGCGGACAGGGGTTTGAAGCTTTCTTT.